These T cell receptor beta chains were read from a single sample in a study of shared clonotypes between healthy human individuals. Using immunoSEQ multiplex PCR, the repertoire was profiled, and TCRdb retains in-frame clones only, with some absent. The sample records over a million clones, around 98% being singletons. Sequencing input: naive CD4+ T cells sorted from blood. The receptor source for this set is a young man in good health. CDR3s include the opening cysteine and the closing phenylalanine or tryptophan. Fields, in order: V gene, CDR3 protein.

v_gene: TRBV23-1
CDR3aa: CASSQVSDRAYEQYF

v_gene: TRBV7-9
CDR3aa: CASSSGLAGAEQFF

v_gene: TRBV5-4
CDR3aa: CASSPGGLAGNRYNEQFF

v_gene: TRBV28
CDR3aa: CASSLSGILTYEQYF

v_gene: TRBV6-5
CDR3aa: CASMTGAGYTF

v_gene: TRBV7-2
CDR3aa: CASSLFIAGVYEQFF

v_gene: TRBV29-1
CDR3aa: CSVVPPGTGNTEAFF

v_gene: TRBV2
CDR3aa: CASRQGSEKLFF

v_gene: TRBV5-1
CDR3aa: CASSLIKVAGENTGELFF

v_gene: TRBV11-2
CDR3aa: CASSPWGDLEYKYF

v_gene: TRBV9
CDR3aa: CASSESGHAGDSPLHF

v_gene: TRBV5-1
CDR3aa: CASTGTPQETQYF

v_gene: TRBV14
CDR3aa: CASSHPIRGNEQFF

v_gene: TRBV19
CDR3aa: CASSISGTAYEQYF

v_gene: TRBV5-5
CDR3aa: CASSLDIGNIQYF

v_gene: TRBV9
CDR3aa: CASSVSQGGTEAFF

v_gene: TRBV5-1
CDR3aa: CASSLMGQKVPNTEAFF

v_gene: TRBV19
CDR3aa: CASGDNRYGYTF

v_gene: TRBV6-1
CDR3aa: CASSEAHRNYGYTF

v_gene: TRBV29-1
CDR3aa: CSVGPSSGSYEQYF

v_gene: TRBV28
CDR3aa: CASRPGPETQYF

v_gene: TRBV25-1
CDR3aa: CASRESYTDTQYF

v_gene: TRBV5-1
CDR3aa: CASSLANRGTDTQYF

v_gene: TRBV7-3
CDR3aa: CASSLTRDTTDTQYF

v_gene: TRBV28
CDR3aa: CASLEQGAERAGEQYF

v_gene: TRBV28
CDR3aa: CASSLATEAFF

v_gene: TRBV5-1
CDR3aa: CASSATGNYGYTF

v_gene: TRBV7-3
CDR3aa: CASSSERTGYEQYF

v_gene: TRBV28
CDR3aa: CASSVWDRQGYTF

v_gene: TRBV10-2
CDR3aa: CASQVQSGRVDTQYF

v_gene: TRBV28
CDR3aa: CASSSAGTSGNYEQYF

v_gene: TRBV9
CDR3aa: CASSARDGSTDTQYF

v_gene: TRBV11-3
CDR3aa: CASSSGTSGTYEQYF

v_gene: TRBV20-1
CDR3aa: CSARAGIETLF

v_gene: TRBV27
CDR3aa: CASSSRIQGRLTEAFF

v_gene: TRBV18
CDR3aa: CASSPLLASSTDTQYF

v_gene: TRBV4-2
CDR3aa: CASSQGSTGSSYEQYF

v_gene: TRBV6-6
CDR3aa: CASSIPRGNEQFF

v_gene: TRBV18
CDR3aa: CASSPPGRGPAYGYTF